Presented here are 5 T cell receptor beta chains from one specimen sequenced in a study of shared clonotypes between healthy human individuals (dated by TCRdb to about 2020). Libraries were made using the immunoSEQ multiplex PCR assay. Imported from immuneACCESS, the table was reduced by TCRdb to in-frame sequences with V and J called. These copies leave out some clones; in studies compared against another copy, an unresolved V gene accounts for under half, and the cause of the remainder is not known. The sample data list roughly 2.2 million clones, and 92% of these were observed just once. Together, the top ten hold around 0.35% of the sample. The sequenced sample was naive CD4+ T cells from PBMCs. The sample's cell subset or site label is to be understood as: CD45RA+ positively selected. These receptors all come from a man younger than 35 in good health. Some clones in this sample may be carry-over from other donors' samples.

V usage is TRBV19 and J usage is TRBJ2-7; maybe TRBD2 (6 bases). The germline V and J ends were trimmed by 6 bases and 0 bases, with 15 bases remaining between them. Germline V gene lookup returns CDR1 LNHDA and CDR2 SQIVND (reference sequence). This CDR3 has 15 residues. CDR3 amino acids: CASSGDFGYSYEQYF. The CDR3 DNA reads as TGTGCCAGTAGCGGGGACTTCGGATACTCCTACGAGCAGTACTTC.

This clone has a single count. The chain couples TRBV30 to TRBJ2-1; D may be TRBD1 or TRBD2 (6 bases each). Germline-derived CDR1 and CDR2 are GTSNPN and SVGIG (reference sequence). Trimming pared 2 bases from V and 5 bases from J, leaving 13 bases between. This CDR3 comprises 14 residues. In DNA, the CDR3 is TGTGCCTGGAGTACCAGAGGGGGGAACAATGAGCAGTTCTTC. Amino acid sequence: CAWSTRGGNNEQFF. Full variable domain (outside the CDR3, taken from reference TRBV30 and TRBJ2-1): SQTIHQWPATLVQPVGSPLSLECTVEGTSNPNLYWYRQAAGRGLQLLFYSVGIGQISSEVPQNLSASRPQDRQFILSSKKLLLSDSGFYLCAWSTRGGNNEQFFGPGTRLTVL.

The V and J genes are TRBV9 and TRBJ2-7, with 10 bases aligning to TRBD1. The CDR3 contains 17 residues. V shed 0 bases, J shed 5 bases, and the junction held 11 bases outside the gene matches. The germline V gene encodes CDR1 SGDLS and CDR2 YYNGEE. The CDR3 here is CASSVAAARDRGHEQYF. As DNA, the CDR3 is TGTGCCAGCAGCGTAGCGGCCGCGCGGGACAGGGGCCACGAGCAGTACTTC.

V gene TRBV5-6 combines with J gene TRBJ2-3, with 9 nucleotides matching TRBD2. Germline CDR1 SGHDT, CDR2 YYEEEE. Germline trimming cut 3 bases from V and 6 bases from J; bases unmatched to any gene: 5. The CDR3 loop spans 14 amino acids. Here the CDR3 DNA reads TGTGCCAGCAGCTATCGACTAGCGGCCGATACGCAGTATTTT. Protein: CASSYRLAADTQYF. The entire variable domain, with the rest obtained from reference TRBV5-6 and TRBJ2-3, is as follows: DAGVTQSPTHLIKTRGQQVTLRCSPKSGHDTVSWYQQALGQGPQFIFQYYEEEERQRGNFPDRFSGHQFPNYSSELNVNALLLGDSALYLCASSYRLAADTQYFGPGTRLTVL.

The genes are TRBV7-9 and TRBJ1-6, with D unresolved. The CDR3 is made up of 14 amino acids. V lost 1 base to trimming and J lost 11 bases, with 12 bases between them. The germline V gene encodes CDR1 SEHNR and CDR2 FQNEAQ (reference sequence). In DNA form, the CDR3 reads TGTGCCAGCAGCTTAGGGGCAGCAATAGCACCCCTCCACTTT. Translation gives CASSLGAAIAPLHF.